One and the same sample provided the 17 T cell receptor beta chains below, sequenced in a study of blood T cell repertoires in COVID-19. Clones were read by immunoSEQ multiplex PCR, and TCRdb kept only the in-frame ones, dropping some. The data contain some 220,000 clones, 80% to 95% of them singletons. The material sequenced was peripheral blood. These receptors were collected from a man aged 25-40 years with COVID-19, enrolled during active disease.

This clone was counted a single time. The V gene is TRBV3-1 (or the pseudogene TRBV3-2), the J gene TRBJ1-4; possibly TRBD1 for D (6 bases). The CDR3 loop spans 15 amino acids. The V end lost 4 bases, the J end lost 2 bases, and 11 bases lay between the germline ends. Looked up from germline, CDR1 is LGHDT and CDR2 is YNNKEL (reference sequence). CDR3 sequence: CASSRQEGTNEKLFF. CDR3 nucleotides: TGTGCCAGCAGCCGACAGGAAGGGACTAATGAAAAACTGTTTTTT.

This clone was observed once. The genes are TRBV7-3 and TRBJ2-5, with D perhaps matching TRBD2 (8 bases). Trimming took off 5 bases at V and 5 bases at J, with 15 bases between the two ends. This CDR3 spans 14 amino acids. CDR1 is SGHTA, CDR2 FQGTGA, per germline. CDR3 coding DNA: TGTGCCAGCAGCCCCACGGGAGGGGGCGAGACCCAGTACTTC. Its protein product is CASSPTGGGETQYF. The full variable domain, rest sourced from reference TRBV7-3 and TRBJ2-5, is GAGVSQTPSNKVTEKGKYVELRCDPISGHTALYWYRQSLGQGPEFLIYFQGTGAADDSGLPNDRFFAVRPEGSVSTLKIQRTERGDSAVYLCASSPTGGGETQYFGPGTRLLVL.

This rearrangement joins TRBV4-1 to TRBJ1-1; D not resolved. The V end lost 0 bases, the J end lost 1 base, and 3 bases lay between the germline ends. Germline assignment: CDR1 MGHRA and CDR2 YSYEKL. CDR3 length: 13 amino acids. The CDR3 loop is CASSQDGNTEAFF. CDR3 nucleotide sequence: TGCGCCAGCAGCCAAGACGGGAACACTGAAGCTTTCTTT.

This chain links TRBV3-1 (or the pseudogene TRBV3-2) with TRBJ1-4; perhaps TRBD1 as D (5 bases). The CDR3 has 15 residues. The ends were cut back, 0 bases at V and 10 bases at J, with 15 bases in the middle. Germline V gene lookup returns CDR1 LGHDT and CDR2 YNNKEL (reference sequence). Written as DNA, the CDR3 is TGTGCCAGCAGCCAAGATGATGGAGAAAGGGGAAAACTGTTTTTT. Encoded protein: CASSQDDGERGKLFF.

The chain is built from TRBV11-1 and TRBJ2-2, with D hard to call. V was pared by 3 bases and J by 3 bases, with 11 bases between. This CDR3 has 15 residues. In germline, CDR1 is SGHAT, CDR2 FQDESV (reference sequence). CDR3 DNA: TGTGCCAGCAGCTTTACAGAGCACTACACCGGGGAGCTGTTTTTT. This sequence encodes CASSFTEHYTGELFF.

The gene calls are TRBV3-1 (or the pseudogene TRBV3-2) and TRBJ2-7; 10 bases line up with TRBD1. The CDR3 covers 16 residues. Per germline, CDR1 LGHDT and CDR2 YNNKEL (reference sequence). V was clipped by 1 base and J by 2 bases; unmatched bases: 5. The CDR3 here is CASSQVYGTGAYEQYF. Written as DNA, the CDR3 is TGTGCCAGCAGCCAAGTCTACGGGACAGGGGCCTACGAGCAGTACTTC.

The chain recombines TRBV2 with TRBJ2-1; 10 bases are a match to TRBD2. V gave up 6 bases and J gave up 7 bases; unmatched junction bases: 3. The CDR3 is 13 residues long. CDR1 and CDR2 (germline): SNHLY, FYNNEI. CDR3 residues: CASRLAGGNEQFF. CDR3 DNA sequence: TGTGCCAGCAGGTTAGCGGGGGGAAATGAGCAGTTCTTC.

This CDR3 is CASSGPPRGRDSPLHF. CDR3 bases: TGTGCCAGCAGCGGCCCTCCCAGGGGGCGTGATTCACCCCTCCACTTT. This sequence joins TRBV21-1 and TRBJ1-6; the table's D gene call, TRBD1, was not cross checked with the DNA. TRBV21-1 has pseudogene status. This CDR3 is 16 amino acids long.

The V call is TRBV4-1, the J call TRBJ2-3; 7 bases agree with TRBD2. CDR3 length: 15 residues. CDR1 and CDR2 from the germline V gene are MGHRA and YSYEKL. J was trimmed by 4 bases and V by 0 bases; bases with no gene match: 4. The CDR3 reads CASSQEAGRADTQYF. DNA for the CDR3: TGCGCCAGCAGCCAAGAAGCGGGGAGGGCAGATACGCAGTATTTT.

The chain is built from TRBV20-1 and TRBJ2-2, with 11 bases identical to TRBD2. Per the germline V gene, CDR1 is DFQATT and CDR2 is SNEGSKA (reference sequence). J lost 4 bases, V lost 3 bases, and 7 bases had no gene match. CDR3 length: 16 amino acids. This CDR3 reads CSASYPGLAATGELFF. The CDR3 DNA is TGCAGTGCTAGTTATCCGGGACTAGCGGCCACCGGGGAGCTGTTTTTT.

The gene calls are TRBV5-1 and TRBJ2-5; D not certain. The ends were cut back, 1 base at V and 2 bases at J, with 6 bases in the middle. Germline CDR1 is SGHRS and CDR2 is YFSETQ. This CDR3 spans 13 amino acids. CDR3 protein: CASSLTTQETQYF. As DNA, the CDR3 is TGCGCCAGCAGCTTGACCACTCAAGAGACCCAGTACTTC.

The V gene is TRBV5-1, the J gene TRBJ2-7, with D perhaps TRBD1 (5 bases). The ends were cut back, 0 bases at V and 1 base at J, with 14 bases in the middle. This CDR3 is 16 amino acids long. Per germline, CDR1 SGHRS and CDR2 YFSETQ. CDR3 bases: TGCGCCAGCAGCTTGGAAGGGGTGATAGCATCCTACGAGCAGTACTTC. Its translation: CASSLEGVIASYEQYF.

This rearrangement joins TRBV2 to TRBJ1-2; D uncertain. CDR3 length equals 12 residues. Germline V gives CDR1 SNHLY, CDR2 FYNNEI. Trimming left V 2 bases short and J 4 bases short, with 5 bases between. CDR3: CASSETVYGYTF. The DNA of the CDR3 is TGTGCCAGCAGTGAAACAGTCTATGGCTACACCTTC.

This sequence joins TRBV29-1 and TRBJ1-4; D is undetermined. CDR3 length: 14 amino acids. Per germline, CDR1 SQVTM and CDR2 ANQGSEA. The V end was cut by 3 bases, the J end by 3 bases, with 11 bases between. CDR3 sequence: CSVEIHRANEKLFF. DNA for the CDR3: TGCAGCGTTGAGATTCACAGAGCTAATGAAAAACTGTTTTTT.

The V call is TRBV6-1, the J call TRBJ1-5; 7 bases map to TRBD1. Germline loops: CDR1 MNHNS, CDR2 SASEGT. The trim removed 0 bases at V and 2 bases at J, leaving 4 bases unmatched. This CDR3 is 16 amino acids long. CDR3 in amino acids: CASSEAPGQGNQPQHF. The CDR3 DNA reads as TGTGCCAGCAGTGAAGCTCCCGGACAGGGCAATCAGCCCCAGCATTTT.

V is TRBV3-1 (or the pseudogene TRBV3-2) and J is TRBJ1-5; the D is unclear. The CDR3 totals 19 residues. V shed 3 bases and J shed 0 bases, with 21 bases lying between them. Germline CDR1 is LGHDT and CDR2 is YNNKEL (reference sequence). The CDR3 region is CASSHTSGGRGYSNQPQHF. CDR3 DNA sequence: TGTGCCAGCAGCCATACTTCCGGCGGCCGAGGATATAGCAATCAGCCCCAGCATTTT.

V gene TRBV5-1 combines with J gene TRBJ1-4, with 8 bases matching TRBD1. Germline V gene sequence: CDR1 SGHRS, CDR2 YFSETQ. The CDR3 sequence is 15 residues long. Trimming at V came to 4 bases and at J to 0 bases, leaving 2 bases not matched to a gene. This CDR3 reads CASSQGASTNEKLFF. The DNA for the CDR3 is TGCGCCAGCAGCCAGGGGGCTTCAACTAATGAAAAACTGTTTTTT.